This entry lists 6 T cell receptor beta chains sequenced from one sample in a study of Graves' ophthalmopathy and Graves' hyperthyroidism. For repertoire sequencing, the TCR beta CDR3 regions were amplified from RNA transcripts. The workflow started with a first-round RT-PCR run with HTBI primers and then moved on to a second-round multiplex PCR. TCRdb reprocessed the multiplex PCR reads with MiXCR, giving one entry per CDR3 protein. The sample lists about 48,000 distinct CDR3 sequences, around 48% occurring once. Sequenced material: peripheral blood. The origin of the receptors is an adult man with Graves' ophthalmopathy.

This clonotype was counted ten times or more. V and J are TRBV2 and TRBJ2-7, with D perhaps given as TRBD1 or TRBD2 (5 bases each). This CDR3 spans 14 amino acids. The V gene lost 7 bases and the J gene lost 0 bases, with 13 bases spanning the gap. Germline V gives CDR1 SNHLY, CDR2 FYNNEI. The CDR3 DNA reads as TGTGCCAGCACCCGGGACCCCAGCTCCTACGAGCAGTACTTC. It yields the protein CASTRDPSSYEQYF.

This sequence joins TRBV30 and TRBJ1-1; D is possibly TRBD1 (5 bases). The CDR3 totals 14 residues. Looked up from germline, CDR1 is GTSNPN and CDR2 is SVGIG (reference sequence). Trimming took off 2 bases at V and 3 bases at J, with 13 bases between the two ends. The CDR3 DNA is TGTGCCTGGAGTAGGGCAGGGCTGGACACTGAAGCTTTCTTT. It encodes CAWSRAGLDTEAFF. Using reference TRBV30 and TRBJ1-1 for the parts outside the CDR3, the full variable domain is SQTIHQWPATLVQPVGSPLSLECTVEGTSNPNLYWYRQAAGRGLQLLFYSVGIGQISSEVPQNLSASRPQDRQFILSSKKLLLSDSGFYLCAWSRAGLDTEAFFGQGTRLTVV.

There are many counts of this clonotype. The chain uses TRBV20-1 and TRBJ2-2, with D perhaps matching TRBD1 or TRBD2 (5 bases each). Germline V gene data show CDR1 as DFQATT and CDR2 as SNEGSKA (reference sequence). The CDR3 runs 14 residues. V dropped 5 bases and J dropped 4 bases, with 14 bases sitting between them. In nucleotides, the CDR3 is TGCAGTGCTGGTGGGGGATTGGTCACCGGGGAGCTGTTTTTT. It translates to CSAGGGLVTGELFF.

The chain carries TRBV7-2 and TRBJ2-7; tentatively, D is TRBD1 or TRBD2 (5 bases each). This CDR3 is built from 13 residues. V was pared by 5 bases and J by 3 bases, with 11 bases between. Germline assignment: CDR1 SGHTA and CDR2 FQGNSA. The CDR3 nucleotides are TGTGCCAGCAGCACGGGACGCCGCTACGAGCAGTACTTC. Its translation: CASSTGRRYEQYF.

This clonotype was seen just once. V gene TRBV7-9 combines with J gene TRBJ2-1, with 14 bases fitting TRBD2. The CDR3 length is 16 residues. Unmatched junction bases numbered 6, after V lost 5 bases and J lost 6 bases. Germline V gives CDR1 SEHNR, CDR2 FQNEAQ (reference sequence). The CDR3 protein is CASSPPGTSGSNEQFF. The DNA of the CDR3 is TGTGCCAGCAGCCCCCCCGGGACTAGCGGGAGCAATGAGCAGTTCTTC.

This clonotype was detected many times. CDR3 DNA: TGTGCCAGCAGTCAGGTCCGGGGTCGGGTTGCTTTCTTT. This translates into CASSQVRGRVAFF. The chain uses TRBV6-6 and TRBJ1-1; D is undetermined. The germline gives CDR1 MNHNY, CDR2 SVGAGI (reference sequence). The CDR3 is 13 amino acids. Between the trimmed V and J ends, which lost 5 bases and 11 bases, there was a span of 18 bases.